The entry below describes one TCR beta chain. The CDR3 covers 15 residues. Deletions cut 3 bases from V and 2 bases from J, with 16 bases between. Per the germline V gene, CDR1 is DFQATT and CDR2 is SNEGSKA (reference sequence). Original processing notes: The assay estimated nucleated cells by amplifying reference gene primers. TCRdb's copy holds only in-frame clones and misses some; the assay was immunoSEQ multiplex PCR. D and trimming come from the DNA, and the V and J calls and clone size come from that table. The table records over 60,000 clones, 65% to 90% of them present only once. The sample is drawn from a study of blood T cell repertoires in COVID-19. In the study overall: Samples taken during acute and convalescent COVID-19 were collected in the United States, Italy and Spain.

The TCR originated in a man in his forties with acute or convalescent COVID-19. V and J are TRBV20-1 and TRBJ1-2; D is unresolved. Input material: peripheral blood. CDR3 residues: CSASNGQNFNYGYTF. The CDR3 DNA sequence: TGCAGTGCTAGTAATGGTCAGAATTTCAACTATGGCTACACCTTC.